This T cell receptor (beta chain) was captured in a study of control samples from healthy donors and cancer patients (dated by TCRdb to about 2020). For this clone: Its cognate antigen has yet to be identified. No base qualities exist here, and no much larger clone lies one base off it.

Library creation used the immunoSEQ multiplex PCR assay. The table was pulled from immuneACCESS by TCRdb, which kept in-frame rearrangements only. Such tables lose some clones; where checked, under half of the loss comes from unresolved V genes, and the rest has no known cause. The sample contains more than 70,000 clones, just over 90% of them found a single time. The ten largest make up roughly 0.9% of the sample. CDR1 SGHVS and CDR2 FNYEAQ are derived from the germline V gene. V is shortened by 7 bases, J by 3 bases, and the region joining them spans 15 bases. Spanning cysteine to phenylalanine, the CDR3 consists of 14 amino acids. The retained sequence is limited to the CDR3, 42 bases, with the frame set at the first base.

Sequencing input: blood. The rearranged segments are TRBV7-6 and TRBJ1-1; the best D guess is TRBD1, with 6 bases matching. This sequence originates from a woman aged 25 to 39 in good health. The sequenced DNA: TGTGCCAGCAACACACAGGGAATGGACACTGAAGCTTTCTTT. Its translation reads: CASNTQGMDTEAFF.